Following are 16 T cell receptor beta chains from one sample sequenced in a study of cytomegalovirus exposure and HLA in healthy donors. The PCR ran on 60 Vbeta and 13 Jbeta primers. The protocol was immunoSEQ multiplex PCR, while the TCRdb copy is restricted to in-frame clones and leaves out a portion. The sample lists 120,000 or so clones; over 70% were seen once. Sequencing input: PBMCs. These receptors all come from a woman aged 45 to 65 in good health and CMV-seronegative.

The chain links TRBV29-1 to TRBJ1-1, with unresolved D. V lost 4 bases to trimming and J lost 0 bases, with 9 bases between them. CDR3 length equals 13 residues. Germline V gene data show CDR1 as SQVTM and CDR2 as ANQGSEA. The CDR3 spells CSVAQLMNTEAFF. DNA of the CDR3: TGCAGCGTTGCACAGCTCATGAACACTGAAGCTTTCTTT. Combining the CDR3 with reference TRBV29-1 and TRBJ1-1 gives the whole variable domain SAVISQKPSRDICQRGTSLTIQCQVDSQVTMMFWYRQQPGQSLTLIATANQGSEATYESGFVIDKFPISRPNLTFSTLTVSNMSPEDSSIYLCSVAQLMNTEAFFGQGTRLTVV.

With regard to this clone: One end of the junction does not line up with germline, which may come from a read error. The rearrangement links TRBV29-1 to TRBJ2-5; D is perhaps TRBD1 (6 bases). Germline loops: CDR1 SQVTM, CDR2 ANQGSEA. CDR3 length equals 13 residues. CDR3 sequence: CSVEAGDFETQYF. As DNA, the CDR3 is TGCAGCGTGGAAGCAGGGGATTTTGAGACCCAGTACTTC.

The chain links TRBV4-2 to TRBJ2-1, with 13 bases lining up with TRBD2. Losses at the gene ends were 0 bases for V and 6 bases for J; bases not matched to a gene: 5. This CDR3 contains 17 residues. In germline, CDR1 is LGHNA, CDR2 YNFKEQ. This CDR3 is CASSQDRTSGRFNEQFF. DNA for the CDR3: TGTGCCAGCAGCCAAGATCGGACTAGCGGGAGATTCAATGAGCAGTTCTTC.

This rearrangement joins TRBV28 to TRBJ2-3; 7 bases are shared with TRBD1. V gave up 10 bases and J gave up 2 bases; unmatched junction bases: 15. Germline V CDR1 and CDR2: MDHEN, SYDVKM. The CDR3 sequence is 16 residues long. The DNA of the CDR3 is TGTGCCACCCTACGCCCGGGACAGCTTTTCACAGATACGCAGTATTTT. As protein: CATLRPGQLFTDTQYF.

This sequence joins TRBV9 and TRBJ1-2; the D gene is possibly TRBD1 (5 bases). The length of the CDR3 is 12 residues. Germline CDR1 reads SGDLS; CDR2 reads YYNGEE. V was cut by 3 bases and J by 7 bases, with 10 bases left in between. CDR3 sequence: CASSDTGGGYTF. The CDR3 region has the DNA TGTGCCAGCAGCGATACGGGGGGTGGCTACACCTTC.

The table lists this clone with a few counts. One end of the junction does not line up with germline, which may come from a read error. The chain uses TRBV7-9 and TRBJ1-3; D is possibly TRBD1 (5 bases). This CDR3 is 16 amino acids long. The germline V gene has CDR1 SEHNR and CDR2 FQNEAQ (reference sequence). In DNA form, the CDR3 reads TGTTCCAGCAGCTTAGACCTTACAGGTTCTGGAAACACCATATATTTT. It yields the protein CSSSLDLTGSGNTIYF.

There are a few counts of this clone. The chain uses TRBV7-2 and TRBJ2-1; D gene ambiguous. V gave up 5 bases and J gave up 5 bases, with 10 bases separating them. CDR1 and CDR2 (germline): SGHTA, FQGNSA. The CDR3 is made up of 13 amino acids. In DNA, the CDR3 is TGTGCCAGCAGCATCACCCGGGACAATGAGCAGTTCTTC. Its translation: CASSITRDNEQFF.

This clone was detected once. This chain joins TRBV18 and TRBJ2-3; D uncertain. CDR1 and CDR2 (germline): KGHSH, LQKENI. With 6 bases removed from V and 4 bases from J, the gap between germline ends came to 20 bases. This CDR3 is 16 amino acids long. As DNA, the CDR3 is TGTGCCAGCTCCGACCCCGGCAGGCCTGAAGCAGATACGCAGTATTTT. Protein product: CASSDPGRPEADTQYF.

The chain uses TRBV6-5 and TRBJ1-5; D is unclear. CDR1 is MNHEY, CDR2 SVGAGI, per germline. The CDR3 runs 12 residues. Deletions cut 8 bases from V and 7 bases from J, with 12 bases between. The CDR3 coding sequence is TGTGCCAGCTCGAACTTCCGGCAGCCCCAGCATTTT. It yields the protein CASSNFRQPQHF.

The chain couples TRBV9 to TRBJ2-3; TRBD2 is a possible D gene (5 bases). The CDR3 consists of 13 residues. Trimming stripped 7 bases from V and 0 bases from J, with 9 bases between. Germline V lookup: CDR1 SGDLS, CDR2 YYNGEE. This chain's CDR3 is CASGRASTDTQYF. The CDR3 region has the DNA TGTGCCAGCGGGCGGGCCAGCACAGATACGCAGTATTTT.

The chain joins TRBV28 to TRBJ2-7; TRBD1 matches at 7 bases. Germline values: CDR1 MDHEN, CDR2 SYDVKM. V lost 6 bases to trimming and J lost 2 bases; unmatched junction nucleotides: 7. This CDR3 is 14 amino acids long. CDR3 in amino acids: CASRWTGRTYEQYF. The CDR3 DNA reads TGTGCCAGCAGATGGACAGGTAGGACCTACGAGCAGTACTTC.

In this sample, this clone turned up a few times. The chain uses TRBV15 and TRBJ2-1; 9 bases are shared with TRBD2. V was clipped by 0 bases and J by 7 bases; unmatched bases: 13. Looked up from germline, CDR1 is LNHNV and CDR2 is YYDKDF (reference sequence). The CDR3 has 18 amino acids. The CDR3 is CATSRDWGEREESNEQFF. In DNA form, the CDR3 reads TGTGCCACCAGCAGAGATTGGGGTGAGCGGGAGGAAAGTAATGAGCAGTTCTTC.

The gene calls are TRBV30 and TRBJ1-1; weak D call: TRBD1 (6 bases). Germline CDR1 and CDR2: GTSNPN and SVGIG (reference sequence). V gave up 3 bases and J gave up 3 bases, with 11 bases separating them. The CDR3 totals 13 residues. For the CDR3, the DNA is TGTGCCTGGAGGGACAGTGGGGACACTGAAGCTTTCTTT. Protein sequence: CAWRDSGDTEAFF.

Only a few counts were recorded for this clone. The chain employs TRBV28 and TRBJ2-1; 11 nucleotides line up with TRBD2. The CDR3 is 18 amino acids. Looked up from germline, CDR1 is MDHEN and CDR2 is SYDVKM. Trimming cost V 5 bases and J 5 bases; bases outside gene matches: 14. The CDR3, as DNA: TGTGCCAGCAGTACGCCCGTGAGACTAGCGGGAAACGACAATGAGCAGTTCTTC. Protein: CASSTPVRLAGNDNEQFF.

The chain is built from TRBV19 and TRBJ2-1, with 12 nucleotides matching TRBD2. Trimming at V came to 4 bases and at J to 4 bases, leaving 5 bases not matched to a gene. This CDR3 has 16 amino acids. Germline CDR1 LNHDA, CDR2 SQIVND (reference sequence). The CDR3 here is CASSKGGLAGYNEQFF. The CDR3 DNA reads TGTGCCAGTAGTAAAGGCGGACTAGCGGGATACAATGAGCAGTTCTTC.

The DNA of the CDR3 is TGTGCCAGCAGCCTCCAAACACGAAGGGGGACAGGCCTCGCCGGCGAGCAGTACTTC. Its protein is CASSLQTRRGTGLAGEQYF. This sequence joins TRBV7-2 and TRBJ2-7, with 8 bases identical to TRBD1. Germline CDR1 SGHTA, CDR2 FQGNSA. The CDR3 sequence is 19 residues long. J gave up 6 bases and V 5 bases, and 24 bases lay outside the gene matches. The full variable domain, completed using reference TRBV7-2 and TRBJ2-7, is GAGVSQSPSNKVTEKGKDVELRCDPISGHTALYWYRQSLGQGLEFLIYFQGNSAPDKSGLPSDRFSAERTGGSVSTLTIQRTQQEDSAVYLCASSLQTRRGTGLAGEQYFGPGTRLTVT.